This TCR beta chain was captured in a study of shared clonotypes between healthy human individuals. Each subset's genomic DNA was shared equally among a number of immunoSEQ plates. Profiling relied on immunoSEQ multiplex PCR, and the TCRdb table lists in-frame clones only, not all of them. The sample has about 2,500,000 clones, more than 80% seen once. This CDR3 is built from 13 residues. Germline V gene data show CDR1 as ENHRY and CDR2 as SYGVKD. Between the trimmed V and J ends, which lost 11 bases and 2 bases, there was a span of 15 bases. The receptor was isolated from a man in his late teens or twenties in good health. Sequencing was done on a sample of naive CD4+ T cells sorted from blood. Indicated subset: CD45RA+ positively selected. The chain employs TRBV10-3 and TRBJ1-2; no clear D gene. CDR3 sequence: CAAALAENYGYTF. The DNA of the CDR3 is TGTGCCGCTGCTCTTGCGGAGAACTATGGCTACACCTTC.